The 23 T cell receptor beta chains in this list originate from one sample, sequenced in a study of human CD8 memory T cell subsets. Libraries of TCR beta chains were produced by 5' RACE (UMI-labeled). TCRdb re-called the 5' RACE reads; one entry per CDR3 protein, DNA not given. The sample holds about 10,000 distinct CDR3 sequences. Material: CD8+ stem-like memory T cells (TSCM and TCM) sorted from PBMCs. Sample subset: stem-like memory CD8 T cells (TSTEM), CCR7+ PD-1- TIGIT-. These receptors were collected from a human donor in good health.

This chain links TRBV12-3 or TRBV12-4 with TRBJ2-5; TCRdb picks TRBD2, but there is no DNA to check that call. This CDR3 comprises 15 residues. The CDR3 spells CASSSTSGEQETQYF.

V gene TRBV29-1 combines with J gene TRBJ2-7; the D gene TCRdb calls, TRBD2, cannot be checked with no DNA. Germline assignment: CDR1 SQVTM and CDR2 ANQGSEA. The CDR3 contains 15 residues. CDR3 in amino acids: CSVDLPSGAFYEQYF.

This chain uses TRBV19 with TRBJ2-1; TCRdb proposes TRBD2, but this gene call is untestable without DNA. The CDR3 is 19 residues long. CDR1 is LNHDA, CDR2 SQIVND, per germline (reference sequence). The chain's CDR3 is CASSIGPFKVGEISNEQFF.

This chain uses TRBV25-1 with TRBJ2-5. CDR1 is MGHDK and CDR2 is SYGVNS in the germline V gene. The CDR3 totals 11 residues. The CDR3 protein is CASSVRETQYF.

The CDR3 loop is CASSWTSGSSYEQYF. V and J are TRBV5-5 and TRBJ2-7. The CDR3 is 15 amino acids. CDR1 and CDR2 (germline): SGHKS, YYEKEE (reference sequence). Combining the CDR3 with reference TRBV5-5 and TRBJ2-7 gives the whole variable domain DAGVTQSPTHLIKTRGQQVTLRCSPISGHKSVSWYQQVLGQGPQFIFQYYEKEERGRGNFPDRFSARQFPNYSSELNVNALLLGDSALYLCASSWTSGSSYEQYFGPGTRLTVT.

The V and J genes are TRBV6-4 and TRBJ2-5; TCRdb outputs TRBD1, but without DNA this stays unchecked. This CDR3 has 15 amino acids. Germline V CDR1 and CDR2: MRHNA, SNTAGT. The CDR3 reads CASSERTGGQETQYF.

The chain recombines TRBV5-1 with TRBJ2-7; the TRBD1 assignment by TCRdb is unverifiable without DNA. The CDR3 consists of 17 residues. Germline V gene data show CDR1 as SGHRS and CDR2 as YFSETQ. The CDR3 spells CASSLGPRGALMGEQYF.

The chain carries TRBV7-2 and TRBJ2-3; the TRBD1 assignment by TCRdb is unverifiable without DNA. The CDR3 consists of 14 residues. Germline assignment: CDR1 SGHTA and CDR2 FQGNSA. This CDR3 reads CASSFVSRGGPVYF.

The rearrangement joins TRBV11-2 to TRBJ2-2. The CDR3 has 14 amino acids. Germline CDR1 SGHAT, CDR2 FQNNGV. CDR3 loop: CASSRRGNTGELFF.

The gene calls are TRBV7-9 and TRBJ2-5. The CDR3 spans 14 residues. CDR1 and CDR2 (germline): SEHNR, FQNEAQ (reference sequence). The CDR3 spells CASSLGLGQETQYF. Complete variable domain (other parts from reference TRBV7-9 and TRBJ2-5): DTGVSQNPRHKITKRGQNVTFRCDPISEHNRLYWYRQTLGQGPEFLTYFQNEAQLEKSRLLSDRFSAERPKGSFSTLEIQRTEQGDSAMYLCASSLGLGQETQYFGPGTRLLVL.

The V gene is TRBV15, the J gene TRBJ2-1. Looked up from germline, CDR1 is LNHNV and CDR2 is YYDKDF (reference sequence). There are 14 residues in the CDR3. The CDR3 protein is CATSSSEQYNEQFF.

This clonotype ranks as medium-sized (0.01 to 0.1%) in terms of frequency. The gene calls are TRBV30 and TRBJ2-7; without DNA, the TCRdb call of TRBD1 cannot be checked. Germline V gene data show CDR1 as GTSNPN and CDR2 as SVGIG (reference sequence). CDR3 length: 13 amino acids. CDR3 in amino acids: CAWRDGTFHEQYF.

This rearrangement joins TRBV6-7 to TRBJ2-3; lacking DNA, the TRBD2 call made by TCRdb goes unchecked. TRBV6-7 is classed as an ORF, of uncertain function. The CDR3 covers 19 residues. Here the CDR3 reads CASSYPGTSGTQITDTQYF.

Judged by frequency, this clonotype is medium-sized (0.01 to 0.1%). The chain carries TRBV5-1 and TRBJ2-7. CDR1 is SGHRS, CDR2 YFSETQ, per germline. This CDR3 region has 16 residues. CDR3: CASSLVADSSSYEQYF.

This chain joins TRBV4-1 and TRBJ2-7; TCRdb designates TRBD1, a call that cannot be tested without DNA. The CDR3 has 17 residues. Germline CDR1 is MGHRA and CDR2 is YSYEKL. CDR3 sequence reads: CASSLLPPGGQGYEQYF.

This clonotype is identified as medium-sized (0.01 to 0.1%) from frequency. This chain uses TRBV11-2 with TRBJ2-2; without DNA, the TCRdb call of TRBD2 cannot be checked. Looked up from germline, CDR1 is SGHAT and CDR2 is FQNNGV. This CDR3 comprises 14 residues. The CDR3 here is CASSFTGGFGELFF. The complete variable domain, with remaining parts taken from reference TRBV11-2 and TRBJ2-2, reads EAGVAQSPRYKIIEKRQSVAFWCNPISGHATLYWYQQILGQGPKLLIQFQNNGVVDDSQLPKDRFSAERLKGVDSTLKIQPAKLEDSAVYLCASSFTGGFGELFFGEGSRLTVL.

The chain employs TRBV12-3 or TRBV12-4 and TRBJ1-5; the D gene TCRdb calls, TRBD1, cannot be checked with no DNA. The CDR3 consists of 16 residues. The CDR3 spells CASSNSWGASNQPQHF.

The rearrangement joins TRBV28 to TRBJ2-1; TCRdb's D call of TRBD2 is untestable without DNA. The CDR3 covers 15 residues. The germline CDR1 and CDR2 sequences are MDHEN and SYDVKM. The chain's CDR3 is CASSTLAEVYNEQFF.

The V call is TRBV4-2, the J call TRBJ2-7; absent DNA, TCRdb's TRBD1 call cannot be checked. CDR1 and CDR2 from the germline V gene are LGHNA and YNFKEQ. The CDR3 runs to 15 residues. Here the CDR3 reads CASSQDGTGSYEQYF.

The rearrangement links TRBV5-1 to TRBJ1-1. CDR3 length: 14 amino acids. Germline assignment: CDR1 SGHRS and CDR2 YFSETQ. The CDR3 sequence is CASSLDRGKTEAFF.

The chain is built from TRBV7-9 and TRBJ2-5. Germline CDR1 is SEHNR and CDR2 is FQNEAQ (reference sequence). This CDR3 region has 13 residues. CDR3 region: CASSPTVLETQYF. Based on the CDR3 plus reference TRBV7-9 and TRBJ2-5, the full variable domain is DTGVSQNPRHKITKRGQNVTFRCDPISEHNRLYWYRQTLGQGPEFLTYFQNEAQLEKSRLLSDRFSAERPKGSFSTLEIQRTEQGDSAMYLCASSPTVLETQYFGPGTRLLVL.

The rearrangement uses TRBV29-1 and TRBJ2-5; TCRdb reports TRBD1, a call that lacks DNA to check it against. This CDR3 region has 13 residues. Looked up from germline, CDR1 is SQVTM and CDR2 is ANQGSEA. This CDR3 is CSVPIQGEETQYF.

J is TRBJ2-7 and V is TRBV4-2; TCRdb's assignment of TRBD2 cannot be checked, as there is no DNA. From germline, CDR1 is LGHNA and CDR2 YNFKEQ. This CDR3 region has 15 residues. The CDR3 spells CASSQDGTNTYEQYF.